The 32 T cell receptor beta chains below were found in one sample sequenced in a study of T cell responses to AZD1222 COVID-19 vaccine (dated by TCRdb to the early 2020s). The sample's time point label is to be understood as: about 28 days (+/-7) after the second vaccine dose. The library relied on the immunoSEQ multiplex PCR assay. Drawn from immuneACCESS, this table holds only the in-frame rearrangements with V and J called that TCRdb kept. Clones are partly lost; checked studies trace under half to an unresolved V gene and leave the rest unexplained. This sample lists under 150,000 clones; 84% were detected once. Clones ranked in the top ten supply approximately 26% of the sample. This material consisted of peripheral blood, taken 28 days after the second AZD1222 dose. The receptor source for this set is an adult who received the AZD1222 COVID-19 vaccine.

This clone was seen only once. The chain combines TRBV6-5 with TRBJ1-5; the D gene is possibly TRBD1 (5 bases). The CDR3 extends over 14 amino acids. In germline, CDR1 is MNHEY, CDR2 SVGAGI. The ends were cut back, 2 bases at V and 7 bases at J, with 12 bases in the middle. The CDR3 coding sequence is TGTGCCAGCAGTTACAGGGGAAGTAACCAGCCCCAGCATTTT. It specifies CASSYRGSNQPQHF.

The CDR3 sequence is CASSPAEHSDGELFF. CDR3 in DNA: TGTGCCAGCTCACCAGCGGAGCACTCTGACGGGGAGCTGTTTTTT. The chain uses TRBV18 and TRBJ2-2, with D unclear. CDR3 length: 15 residues. The germline CDR1 and CDR2 sequences are KGHSH and LQKENI. V gave up 2 bases and J gave up 7 bases, with 14 bases separating them.

This chain connects TRBV29-1 to TRBJ1-1; D remains unclear. Deletions cut 4 bases from V and 6 bases from J, with 18 bases between. Germline V CDR1 and CDR2: SQVTM, ANQGSEA. The CDR3 is made up of 14 amino acids. Here the CDR3 reads CSVVGLQREPEAFF. CDR3 DNA sequence: TGCAGCGTTGTCGGTTTACAGAGGGAGCCTGAAGCTTTCTTT.

The V gene is TRBV6-5, the J gene TRBJ2-7; 11 bases align to TRBD1. This CDR3 comprises 15 residues. Per germline, CDR1 MNHEY and CDR2 SVGAGI. V dropped 5 bases and J dropped 2; count of bases not matched to a gene: 5. CDR3 DNA: TGTGCCAGCAGTACCCGGGACAGGGGGGCCTACGAGCAGTACTTC. Residues: CASSTRDRGAYEQYF.

This clone was detected once. The rearrangement uses TRBV3-1 (or the pseudogene TRBV3-2) and TRBJ2-7, with D maybe TRBD1 (5 bases). The germline V and J ends were trimmed by 1 base and 4 bases, with 11 bases remaining between them. Germline V lookup: CDR1 LGHDT, CDR2 YNNKEL (reference sequence). This CDR3 contains 14 residues. The CDR3 protein is CASSQARARYEQYF. CDR3 coding DNA: TGTGCCAGCAGCCAAGCCAGGGCTCGGTACGAGCAGTACTTC.

This chain uses TRBV11-2 with TRBJ1-2, with 7 bases identical to TRBD1. The CDR3 is 15 amino acids. With 1 base clipped from V and 7 bases from J, the junction kept 9 bases outside the gene matches. Germline V CDR1 and CDR2: SGHAT, FQNNGV. The CDR3 DNA follows: TGTGCCAGCAGCTTAGTAGGAGGGGGCCTAAGTGGCTACACCTTC. Translation: CASSLVGGGLSGYTF.

The rearrangement joins TRBV28 to TRBJ1-2, with 7 bases matching TRBD1. The germline CDR1 and CDR2 sequences are MDHEN and SYDVKM. This CDR3 has 14 amino acids. V dropped 2 bases and J dropped 3; count of bases not matched to a gene: 3. The CDR3 spells CASSLIGTDYGYTF. Here the CDR3 DNA reads TGTGCCAGCAGTTTAATCGGGACAGACTATGGCTACACCTTC.

The rearrangement joins TRBV6-1 to TRBJ2-1; D unresolved. V gave up 4 bases and J gave up 0 bases, with 16 bases separating them. Germline CDR1 and CDR2: MNHNS and SASEGT. The CDR3 totals 17 residues. The CDR3 bases are TGTGCCAGCAGTGCCGCACCCCGGAAGAGCTCCTACAATGAGCAGTTCTTC. Amino acids: CASSAAPRKSSYNEQFF.

Written as DNA, the CDR3 is TGCGCCAGCAGCTCGCATCCGGGGACCTCTGGGGCCAACGTCCTGACTTTC. Translation: CASSSHPGTSGANVLTF. The chain recombines TRBV4-3 with TRBJ2-6; D may match TRBD1 or TRBD2 (5 bases each). Germline-derived CDR1 and CDR2 are LGHNA and YSLEER. The V end lost 5 bases, the J end lost 0 bases, and 14 bases lay between the germline ends. The length of the CDR3 is 17 residues.

The chain uses TRBV3-1 (or the pseudogene TRBV3-2) and TRBJ2-5; tentatively, D is TRBD2 (6 bases). V lost 0 bases to trimming and J lost 1 base, with 12 bases between them. There are 16 residues in the CDR3. Looked up from germline, CDR1 is LGHDT and CDR2 is YNNKEL (reference sequence). DNA for the CDR3: TGTGCCAGCAGCCAAGATTATGCGGGGTTCCAAGAGACCCAGTACTTC. The encoded protein is CASSQDYAGFQETQYF.

J is TRBJ2-1 and V is TRBV3-1 (or the pseudogene TRBV3-2); 9 nucleotides line up with TRBD1. J was trimmed by 7 bases and V by 1 base; bases with no gene match: 2. The CDR3 is 14 residues long. In germline, CDR1 is LGHDT, CDR2 YNNKEL (reference sequence). CDR3 nucleotide sequence: TGTGCCAGCAGCCAAGGGGGGACAGGGAATGAGCAGTTCTTC. As protein: CASSQGGTGNEQFF.

The V gene is TRBV11-2, the J gene TRBJ1-3; a possible D gene is TRBD1 (6 bases). V shed 4 bases and J shed 2 bases, with 12 bases lying between them. The CDR3 totals 15 residues. CDR1 SGHAT and CDR2 FQNNGV come from the germline V gene. CDR3 bases: TGTGCCAGCAGCTCTACAGGGTCTGCTGGAAACACCATATATTTT. Its protein is CASSSTGSAGNTIYF.

The chain employs TRBV27 and TRBJ2-7, with 12 bases that match TRBD1. CDR3 size: 16 residues. Germline CDR1 MNHEY, CDR2 SMNVEV (reference sequence). The ends lost 2 bases at V and 7 bases at J; junction bases unmatched: 9. The CDR3 protein is CASSLPPGQGAWEQYF. DNA of the CDR3: TGTGCCAGCAGTTTACCGCCGGGACAGGGGGCTTGGGAGCAGTACTTC.

The chain couples TRBV28 to TRBJ1-6; D might be TRBD1 (5 bases). From germline, CDR1 is MDHEN and CDR2 SYDVKM. V dropped 6 bases and J dropped 10 bases, with 16 bases sitting between them. CDR3 length equals 14 residues. The CDR3 region is CASRPPLTVSPLHF. CDR3 DNA: TGTGCCAGCAGACCCCCCCTGACAGTCTCACCCCTCCACTTT.

The V call is TRBV27, the J call TRBJ1-2; TRBD1 might be the D (5 bases). Trimming took off 5 bases at V and 6 bases at J, with 10 bases between the two ends. CDR1 and CDR2 from the germline V gene are MNHEY and SMNVEV (reference sequence). This CDR3 spans 12 amino acids. This chain's CDR3 is CASSAGTDGYTF. The DNA of the CDR3 is TGTGCCAGCAGTGCCGGGACGGATGGCTACACCTTC.

V and J are TRBV28 and TRBJ2-2; no reliable D call. CDR3 length equals 12 residues. The V and J ends lost 2 bases and 7 bases respectively, with 5 bases between them. Germline lookup yields CDR1 MDHEN and CDR2 SYDVKM. This CDR3 is CASSLLFGELFF. DNA for the CDR3: TGTGCCAGCAGTTTACTATTCGGGGAGCTGTTTTTT.

The chain couples TRBV18 to TRBJ2-7, with 12 bases aligning to TRBD2. Trimming cost V 2 bases and J 6 bases; bases outside gene matches: 5. The length of the CDR3 is 15 residues. CDR1 KGHSH and CDR2 LQKENI come from the germline V gene. In DNA form, the CDR3 reads TGTGCCAGCTCACCAACTAGCGGGGGGTATGGCGAGCAGTACTTC. It encodes CASSPTSGGYGEQYF.

This chain uses TRBV27 with TRBJ2-7, with D perhaps given as TRBD1 or TRBD2 (5 bases each). Germline V gene lookup returns CDR1 MNHEY and CDR2 SMNVEV (reference sequence). The length of the CDR3 is 15 residues. V lost 6 bases, J lost 2 bases, and 17 bases lay in between. Here the CDR3 reads CASRLGTSTTYEQYF. In DNA form, the CDR3 reads TGTGCCAGCAGGTTGGGGACCTCTACCACCTACGAGCAGTACTTC.

This clone has just a few counts. V usage is TRBV18 and J usage is TRBJ1-4; D perhaps matches TRBD1 (6 bases). Germline loops: CDR1 KGHSH, CDR2 LQKENI. Between the trimmed V and J ends, which lost 8 bases and 10 bases, there was a span of 8 bases. This CDR3 region has 10 residues. CDR3 sequence: CASQGRKLFF. The CDR3 region has the DNA TGTGCCAGCCAGGGGAGAAAACTGTTTTTT.

Only one count was recorded for this clone. V and J are TRBV20-1 and TRBJ1-5; D unresolved. The germline V gene encodes CDR1 DFQATT and CDR2 SNEGSKA (reference sequence). This CDR3 has 14 residues. Trimming shortened V by 3 bases and J by 4 bases, and 13 bases separated the two germline ends. CDR3 sequence: CSASGLLPNQPQHF. The DNA for the CDR3 is TGCAGTGCTAGTGGTCTCTTACCAAATCAGCCCCAGCATTTT.

The CDR3 nucleotides read TGTGCCAGCAGCGAACCCGGACGTACTGAAGCTTTCTTT. Translation: CASSEPGRTEAFF. The V and J genes are TRBV6-2 or TRBV6-3 and TRBJ1-1; no clear D gene. V shed 6 bases and J shed 5 bases, with 13 bases lying between them. This CDR3 is built from 13 residues. CDR1 is MNHEY, CDR2 SVGEGT, per germline.

The chain links TRBV6-2 or TRBV6-3 to TRBJ1-4, with 11 bases matching TRBD1. The ends lost 6 bases at V and 10 bases at J; junction bases unmatched: 13. The CDR3 is 16 amino acids. Looked up from germline, CDR1 is MNHEY and CDR2 is SVGEGT. Here the CDR3 reads CASRPTRTGGGGKLFF. In DNA form, the CDR3 reads TGTGCCAGCAGACCTACGCGGACAGGGGGCGGGGGAAAACTGTTTTTT.

This rearrangement joins TRBV7-2 to TRBJ1-5; the match to TRBD1 covers 8 bases. From germline, CDR1 is SGHTA and CDR2 FQGNSA. The J segment lost 4 bases and the V segment lost 2 bases, leaving 4 bases of the junction unmatched. The CDR3 extends over 15 amino acids. The CDR3 is CASSLRTGLNQPQHF. The CDR3 nucleotides read TGTGCCAGCAGCTTACGGACAGGGCTAAATCAGCCCCAGCATTTT.

The chain links TRBV11-3 to TRBJ1-1; 11 bases match TRBD1. The CDR3 is made up of 13 amino acids. The ends lost 4 bases at V and 7 bases at J; junction bases unmatched: 2. CDR1 is SGHNT, CDR2 YENEEA, per germline. CDR3 amino acids: CASSWGQGDEAFF. In nucleotides, the CDR3 is TGTGCCAGCAGCTGGGGACAGGGGGATGAAGCTTTCTTT.

The chain joins TRBV3-1 (or the pseudogene TRBV3-2) to TRBJ2-1, with TRBD2 identical over 7 bases. J gave up 8 bases and V 4 bases, and 8 bases lay outside the gene matches. Looked up from germline, CDR1 is LGHDT and CDR2 is YNNKEL (reference sequence). This CDR3 spans 14 amino acids. CDR3 sequence reads: CASSPFAGRDEQFF. The DNA of the CDR3 is TGTGCCAGCAGCCCCTTTGCGGGGAGGGATGAGCAGTTCTTC.

CDR3 protein: CASSQGGTGTGDYGYTF. As DNA, the CDR3 is TGTGCCAGCAGCCAAGGGGGTACCGGGACAGGGGACTATGGCTACACCTTC. This chain connects TRBV3-1 (or the pseudogene TRBV3-2) to TRBJ1-2; 10 bases agree with TRBD1. V shed 1 base, J shed 3 bases, and the junction held 8 bases outside the gene matches. Germline V gives CDR1 LGHDT, CDR2 YNNKEL (reference sequence). The CDR3 consists of 17 residues.

The CDR3 here is CASSEGPGNTIYF. In DNA form, the CDR3 reads TGTGCCAGCAGTGAAGGGCCTGGAAACACCATATATTTT. The chain links TRBV6-1 to TRBJ1-3, with D hard to call. Germline values: CDR1 MNHNS, CDR2 SASEGT. There are 13 residues in the CDR3. The ends were cut back, 1 base at V and 2 bases at J, with 3 bases in the middle.

In its sample, this clone was seen a few times. The chain employs TRBV14 and TRBJ2-4, with 14 bases that match TRBD2. V lost 2 bases and J lost 0; bases outside the gene matches: 6. Germline loops: CDR1 SGHDN, CDR2 FVKESK. CDR3 size: 19 residues. CDR3 sequence: CASSQTGTSGGIAKNIQYF. The CDR3 DNA reads as TGTGCCAGCAGCCAAACCGGGACTAGCGGGGGAATAGCCAAAAACATTCAGTACTTC.

The V gene is TRBV7-8, the J gene TRBJ2-7; a possible D gene is TRBD1 (6 bases). The germline V and J ends were trimmed by 2 bases and 3 bases, with 8 bases remaining between them. Germline CDR1 reads SGHVS; CDR2 reads FQNEAQ. The CDR3 contains 13 residues. The CDR3 here is CASSLTGNYEQYF. As DNA, the CDR3 is TGTGCCAGCAGCTTAACAGGGAACTACGAGCAGTACTTC. The complete variable domain, with remaining parts taken from reference TRBV7-8 and TRBJ2-7, reads GAGVSQSPRYKVAKRGQDVALRCDPISGHVSLFWYQQALGQGPEFLTYFQNEAQLDKSGLPSDRFFAERPEGSVSTLKIQRTQQEDSAVYLCASSLTGNYEQYFGPGTRLTVT.

The DNA for the CDR3 is TGTGCCAGCAGTACCCACAGGGGGGTCGGCAATCAGCCCCAGCATTTT. Translated, it gives CASSTHRGVGNQPQHF. The chain links TRBV27 to TRBJ1-5; 8 positions match TRBD1. The CDR3 totals 16 residues. CDR1 is MNHEY, CDR2 SMNVEV, per germline (reference sequence). V shed 5 bases, J shed 2 bases, and the junction held 8 bases outside the gene matches.

This clone has only a few counts. The chain links TRBV9 to TRBJ2-5, with D perhaps matching TRBD1 (6 bases). Germline V gives CDR1 SGDLS, CDR2 YYNGEE. The CDR3 length is 15 residues. V was trimmed by 6 bases and J by 1 base, leaving 16 bases between them. In DNA form, the CDR3 reads TGTGCCAGCAACCAAATCGGGACACCCCAAGAGACCCAGTACTTC. Translated: CASNQIGTPQETQYF.

Details on this clone: Distinct nucleotide sequences in the sample also encode this CDR3. The chain employs TRBV18 and TRBJ1-4; D call uncertain. Deletions cut 3 bases from V and 3 bases from J, with 5 bases between. The germline gives CDR1 KGHSH, CDR2 LQKENI. This CDR3 is built from 13 residues. Here the CDR3 reads CASSPLANEKLFF. The CDR3 region has the DNA TGTGCCAGCTCACCTCTCGCTAATGAAAAACTGTTTTTT. Full variable domain (outside the CDR3, taken from reference TRBV18 and TRBJ1-4): NAGVMQNPRHLVRRRGQEARLRCSPMKGHSHVYWYRQLPEEGLKFMVYLQKENIIDESGMPKERFSAEFPKEGPSILRIQQVVRGDSAAYFCASSPLANEKLFFGSGTQLSVL.